This TCR beta chain was sequenced in a study of cytomegalovirus exposure and HLA in healthy donors. CDR1 and CDR2 (germline): MNHNS, SASEGT. The J segment lost 3 bases and the V segment lost 6 bases, leaving 6 bases of the junction unmatched. This CDR3 region has 15 residues. Clones were read by immunoSEQ multiplex PCR, and TCRdb kept only the in-frame ones, dropping some. The data contain approximately 140,000 clones, 88% of them singletons. This chain joins TRBV6-1 and TRBJ1-5; TRBD1 agrees at 9 bases. The clonotype originates from a woman in her late teens or twenties in good health and CMV-seropositive. What was sequenced was PBMCs. The CDR3 region has the DNA TGTGCCAGCAGACCCGGACAGGGGTACAATCAGCCCCAGCATTTT. Translating gives CASRPGQGYNQPQHF.